The present T cell receptor beta chain was sequenced within a study of cytomegalovirus exposure and HLA in healthy donors. Primers for the PCR totalled 60 Vbeta and 13 Jbeta. Only in-frame clones appear in the TCRdb table, and some are missing; sequencing was by immunoSEQ multiplex PCR. The table for this sample gives tens of thousands of clones. Per the germline V gene, CDR1 is SGHRS and CDR2 is YFSETQ. Trimming took 4 bases from V and 9 from J, leaving 19 bases between them. There are 14 residues in the CDR3. The sequence derives from a boy aged 5-17 years in good health and CMV-seronegative. The rearrangement uses TRBV5-1 and TRBJ1-2; D is uncertain. The sequenced sample was PBMCs. This CDR3 is CASSPVLAGSSYTF. The CDR3 nucleotides are TGCGCCAGCAGCCCGGTTTTGGCGGGAAGTAGCTACACCTTC.